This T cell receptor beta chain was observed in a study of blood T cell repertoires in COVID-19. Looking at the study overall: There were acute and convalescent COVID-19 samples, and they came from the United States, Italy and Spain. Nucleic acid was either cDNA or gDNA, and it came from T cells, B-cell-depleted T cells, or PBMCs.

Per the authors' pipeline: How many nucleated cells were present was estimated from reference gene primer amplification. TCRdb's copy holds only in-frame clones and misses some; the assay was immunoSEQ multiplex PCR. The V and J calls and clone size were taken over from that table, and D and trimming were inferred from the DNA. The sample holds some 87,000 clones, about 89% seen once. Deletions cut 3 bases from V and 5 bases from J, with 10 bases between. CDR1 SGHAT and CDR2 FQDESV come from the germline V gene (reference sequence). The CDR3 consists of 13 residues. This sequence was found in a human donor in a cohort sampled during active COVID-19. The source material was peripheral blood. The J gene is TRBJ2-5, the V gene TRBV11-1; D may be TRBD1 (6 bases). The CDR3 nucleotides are TGTGCCAGCAGCTTGGTCAGGGGCGAGACCCAGTACTTC. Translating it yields CASSLVRGETQYF.